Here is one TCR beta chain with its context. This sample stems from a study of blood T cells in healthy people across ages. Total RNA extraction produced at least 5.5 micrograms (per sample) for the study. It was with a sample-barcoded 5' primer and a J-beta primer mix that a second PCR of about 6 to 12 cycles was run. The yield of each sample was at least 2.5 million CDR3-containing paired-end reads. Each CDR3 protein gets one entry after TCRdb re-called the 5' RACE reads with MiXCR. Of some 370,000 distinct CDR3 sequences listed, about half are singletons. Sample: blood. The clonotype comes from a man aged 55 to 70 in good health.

Here the CDR3 reads CASRRQGETQYF. In DNA form, the CDR3 reads TGTGCCAGCAGGAGACAAGGAGAGACCCAGTACTTC. The chain carries TRBV25-1 and TRBJ2-5, with D hard to call. Germline V gene lookup returns CDR1 MGHDK and CDR2 SYGVNS. This CDR3 has 12 amino acids. The V and J ends lost 6 bases and 4 bases respectively, with 9 bases between them.